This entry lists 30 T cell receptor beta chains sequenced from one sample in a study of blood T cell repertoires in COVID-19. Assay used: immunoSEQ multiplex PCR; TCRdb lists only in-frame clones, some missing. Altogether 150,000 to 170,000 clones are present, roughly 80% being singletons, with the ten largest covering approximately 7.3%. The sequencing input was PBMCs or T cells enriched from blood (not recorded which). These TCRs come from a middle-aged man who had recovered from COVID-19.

CDR3 in DNA: TGTGCCAGCAGTGAAGACAGGGGGAACACAGATACGCAGTATTTT. Encoded protein: CASSEDRGNTDTQYF. V and J are TRBV2 and TRBJ2-3, with 8 bases that match TRBD1. Germline V gives CDR1 SNHLY, CDR2 FYNNEI. The J segment lost 2 bases and the V segment lost 1 base, leaving 2 bases of the junction unmatched. CDR3 length: 15 residues.

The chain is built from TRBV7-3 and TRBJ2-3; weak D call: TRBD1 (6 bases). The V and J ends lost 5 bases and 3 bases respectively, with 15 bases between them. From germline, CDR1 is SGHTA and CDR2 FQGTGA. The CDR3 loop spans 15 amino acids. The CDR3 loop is CASSPDSHTTDTQYF. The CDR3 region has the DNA TGTGCCAGCAGCCCGGACAGCCATACTACAGATACGCAGTATTTT. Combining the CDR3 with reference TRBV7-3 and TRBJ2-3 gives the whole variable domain GAGVSQTPSNKVTEKGKYVELRCDPISGHTALYWYRQSLGQGPEFLIYFQGTGAADDSGLPNDRFFAVRPEGSVSTLKIQRTERGDSAVYLCASSPDSHTTDTQYFGPGTRLTVL.

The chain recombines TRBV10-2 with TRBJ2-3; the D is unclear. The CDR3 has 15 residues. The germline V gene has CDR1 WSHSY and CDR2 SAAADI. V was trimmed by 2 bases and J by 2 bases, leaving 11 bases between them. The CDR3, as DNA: TGCGCCAGCAGTGAGCCTAGTCCCCACACAGATACGCAGTATTTT. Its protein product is CASSEPSPHTDTQYF.

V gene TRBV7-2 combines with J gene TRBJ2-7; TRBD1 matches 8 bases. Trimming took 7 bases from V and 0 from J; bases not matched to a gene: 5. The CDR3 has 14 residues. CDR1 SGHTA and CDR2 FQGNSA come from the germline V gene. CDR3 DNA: TGTGCCAGCACTCCGGGACAGGCCTCCTACGAGCAGTACTTC. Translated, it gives CASTPGQASYEQYF. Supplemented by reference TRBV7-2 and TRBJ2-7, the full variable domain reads GAGVSQSPSNKVTEKGKDVELRCDPISGHTALYWYRQSLGQGLEFLIYFQGNSAPDKSGLPSDRFSAERTGGSVSTLTIQRTQQEDSAVYLCASTPGQASYEQYFGPGTRLTVT.

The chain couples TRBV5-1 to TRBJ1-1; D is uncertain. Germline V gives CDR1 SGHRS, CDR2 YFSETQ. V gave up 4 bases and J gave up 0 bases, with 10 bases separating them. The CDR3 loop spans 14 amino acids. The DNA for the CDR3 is TGCGCCAGCAGCCCGAACAGCATGAACACTGAAGCTTTCTTT. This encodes CASSPNSMNTEAFF.

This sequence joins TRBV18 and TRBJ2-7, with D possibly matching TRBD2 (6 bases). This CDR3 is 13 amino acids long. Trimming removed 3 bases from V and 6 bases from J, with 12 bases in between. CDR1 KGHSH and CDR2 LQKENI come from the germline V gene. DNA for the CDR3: TGTGCCAGCTCACCTCAGGGACTCCGCGAGCAGTACTTC. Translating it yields CASSPQGLREQYF.

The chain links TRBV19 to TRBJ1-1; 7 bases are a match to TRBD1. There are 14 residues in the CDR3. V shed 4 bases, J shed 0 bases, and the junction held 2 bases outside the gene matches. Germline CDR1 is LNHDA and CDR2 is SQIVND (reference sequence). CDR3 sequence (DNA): TGTGCCAGTAGTAGGGGACAGTTGAACACTGAAGCTTTCTTT. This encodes CASSRGQLNTEAFF.

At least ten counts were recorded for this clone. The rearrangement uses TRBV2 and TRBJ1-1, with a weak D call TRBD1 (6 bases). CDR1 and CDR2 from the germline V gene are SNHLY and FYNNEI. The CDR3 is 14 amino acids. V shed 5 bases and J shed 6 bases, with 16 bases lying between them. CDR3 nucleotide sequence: TGTGCCAGCAGTACCCAGGGGATAGTGGCTGAAGCTTTCTTT. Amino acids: CASSTQGIVAEAFF. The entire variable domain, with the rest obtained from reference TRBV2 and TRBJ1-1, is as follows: EPEVTQTPSHQVTQMGQEVILRCVPISNHLYFYWYRQILGQKVEFLVSFYNNEISEKSEIFDDQFSVERPDGSNFTLKIRSTKLEDSAMYFCASSTQGIVAEAFFGQGTRLTVV.

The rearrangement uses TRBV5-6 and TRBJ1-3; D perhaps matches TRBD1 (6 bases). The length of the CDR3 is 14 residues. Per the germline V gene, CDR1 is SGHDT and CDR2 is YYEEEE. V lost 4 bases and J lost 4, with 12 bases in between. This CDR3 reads CASSRDILGNTIYF. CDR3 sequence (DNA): TGTGCCAGCAGCCGGGACATTTTGGGAAACACCATATATTTT.

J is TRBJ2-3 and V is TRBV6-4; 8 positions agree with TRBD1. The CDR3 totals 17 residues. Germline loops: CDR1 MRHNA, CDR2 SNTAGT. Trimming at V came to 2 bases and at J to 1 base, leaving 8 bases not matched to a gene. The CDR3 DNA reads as TGTGCCAGCAGTGACGGCAGGACAGGGTCTGGCACAGATACGCAGTATTTT. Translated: CASSDGRTGSGTDTQYF.

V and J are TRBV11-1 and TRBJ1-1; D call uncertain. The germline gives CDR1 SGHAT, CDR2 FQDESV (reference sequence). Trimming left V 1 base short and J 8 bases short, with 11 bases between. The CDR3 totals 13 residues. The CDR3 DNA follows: TGTGCCAGCAGCTTAGGGCCTGGCCTGGAAGCTTTCTTT. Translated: CASSLGPGLEAFF.

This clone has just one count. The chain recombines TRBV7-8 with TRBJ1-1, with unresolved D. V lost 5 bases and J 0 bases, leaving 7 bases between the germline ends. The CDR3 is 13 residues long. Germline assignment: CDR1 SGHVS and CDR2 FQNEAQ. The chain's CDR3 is CASSPPLNTEAFF. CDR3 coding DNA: TGTGCCAGCAGCCCCCCTTTGAACACTGAAGCTTTCTTT.

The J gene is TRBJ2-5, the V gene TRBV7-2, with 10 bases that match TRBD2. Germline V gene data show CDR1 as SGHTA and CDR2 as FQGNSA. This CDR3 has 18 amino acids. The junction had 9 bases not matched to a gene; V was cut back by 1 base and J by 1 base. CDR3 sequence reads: CASSLGPSGGNRQETQYF. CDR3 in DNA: TGTGCCAGCAGCTTAGGACCTAGCGGGGGAAACCGCCAAGAGACCCAGTACTTC. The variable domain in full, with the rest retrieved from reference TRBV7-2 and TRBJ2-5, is GAGVSQSPSNKVTEKGKDVELRCDPISGHTALYWYRQSLGQGLEFLIYFQGNSAPDKSGLPSDRFSAERTGGSVSTLTIQRTQQEDSAVYLCASSLGPSGGNRQETQYFGPGTRLLVL.

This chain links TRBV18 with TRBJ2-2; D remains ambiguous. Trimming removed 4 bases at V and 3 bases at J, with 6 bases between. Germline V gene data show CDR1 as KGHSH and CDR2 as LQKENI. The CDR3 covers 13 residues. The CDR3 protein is CASSRAYTGELFF. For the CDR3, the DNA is TGTGCCAGCTCACGGGCTTACACCGGGGAGCTGTTTTTT.

The CDR3 DNA follows: TGCAGCGTTCACCTACCTAGCGGGGGGGTCACCGGGGAGCTGTTTTTT. Translating gives CSVHLPSGGVTGELFF. The chain is built from TRBV29-1 and TRBJ2-2, with 12 bases that match TRBD2. The length of the CDR3 is 16 residues. With V trimmed by 5 bases and J by 4 bases, 8 bases remained unmatched. CDR1 and CDR2 from the germline V gene are SQVTM and ANQGSEA.

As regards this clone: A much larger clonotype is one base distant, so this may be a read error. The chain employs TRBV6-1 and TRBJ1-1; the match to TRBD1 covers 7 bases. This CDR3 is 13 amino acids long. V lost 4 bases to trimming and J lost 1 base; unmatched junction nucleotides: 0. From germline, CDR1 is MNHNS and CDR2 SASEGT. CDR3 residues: CASSAGGNTEAFF. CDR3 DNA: TGTGCCAGCAGTGCAGGGGGGAACACTGAAGCTTTCTTT.

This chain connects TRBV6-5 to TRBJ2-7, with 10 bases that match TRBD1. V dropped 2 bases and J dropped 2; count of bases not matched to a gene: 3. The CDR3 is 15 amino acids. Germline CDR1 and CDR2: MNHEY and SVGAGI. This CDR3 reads CASSYGQGGPYEQYF. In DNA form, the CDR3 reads TGTGCCAGCAGTTACGGACAGGGGGGTCCCTACGAGCAGTACTTC.

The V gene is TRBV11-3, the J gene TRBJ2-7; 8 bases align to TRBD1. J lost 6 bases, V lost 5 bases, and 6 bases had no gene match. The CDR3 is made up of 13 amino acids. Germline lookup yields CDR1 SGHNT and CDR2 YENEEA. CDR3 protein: CASSLRQGREQYF. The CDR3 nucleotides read TGTGCCAGCAGCCTCCGACAGGGGCGCGAGCAGTACTTC.

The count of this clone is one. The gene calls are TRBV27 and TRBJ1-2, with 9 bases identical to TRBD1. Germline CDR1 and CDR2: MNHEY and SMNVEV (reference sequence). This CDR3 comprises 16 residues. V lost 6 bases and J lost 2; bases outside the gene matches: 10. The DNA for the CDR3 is TGTGCCAGCAGCCCCCGAGGGACAGGGACCAACTATGGCTACACCTTC. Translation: CASSPRGTGTNYGYTF.

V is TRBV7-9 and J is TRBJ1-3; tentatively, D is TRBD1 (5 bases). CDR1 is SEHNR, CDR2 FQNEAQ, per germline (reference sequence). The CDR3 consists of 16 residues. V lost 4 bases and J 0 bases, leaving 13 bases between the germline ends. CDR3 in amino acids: CASSSLGGTSGNTIYF. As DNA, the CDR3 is TGTGCCAGCAGCTCCCTCGGGGGGACCTCTGGAAACACCATATATTTT.

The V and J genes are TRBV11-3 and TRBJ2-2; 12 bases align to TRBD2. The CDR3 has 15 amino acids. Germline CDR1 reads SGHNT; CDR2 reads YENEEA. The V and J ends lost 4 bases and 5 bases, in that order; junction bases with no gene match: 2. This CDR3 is CASSSGTSGTGELFF. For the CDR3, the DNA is TGTGCCAGCAGCTCCGGGACTAGCGGGACCGGGGAGCTGTTTTTT. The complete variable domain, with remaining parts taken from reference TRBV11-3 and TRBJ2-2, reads EAGVVQSPRYKIIEKKQPVAFWCNPISGHNTLYWYLQNLGQGPELLIRYENEEAVDDSQLPKDRFSAERLKGVDSTLKIQPAELGDSAVYLCASSSGTSGTGELFFGEGSRLTVL.

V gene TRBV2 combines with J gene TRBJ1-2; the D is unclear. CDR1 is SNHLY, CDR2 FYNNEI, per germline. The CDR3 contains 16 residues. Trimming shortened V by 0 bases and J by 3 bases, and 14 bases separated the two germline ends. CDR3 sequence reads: CASSEAAQYGDYGYTF. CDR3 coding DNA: TGTGCCAGCAGTGAAGCTGCCCAGTATGGTGACTATGGCTACACCTTC.

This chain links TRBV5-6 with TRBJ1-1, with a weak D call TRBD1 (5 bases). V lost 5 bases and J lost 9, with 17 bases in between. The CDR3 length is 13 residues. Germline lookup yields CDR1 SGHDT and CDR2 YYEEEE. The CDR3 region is CASSPRAGEKAFF. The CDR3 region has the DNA TGTGCCAGCAGTCCTCGGGCGGGGGAAAAAGCTTTCTTT.

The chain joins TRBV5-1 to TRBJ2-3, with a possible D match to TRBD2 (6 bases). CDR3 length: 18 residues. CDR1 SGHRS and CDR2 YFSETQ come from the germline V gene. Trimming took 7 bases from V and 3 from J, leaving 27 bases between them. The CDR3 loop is CASRETLIARSPTDTQYF. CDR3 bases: TGCGCCAGCCGGGAGACCCTTATAGCTCGGTCACCAACAGATACGCAGTATTTT.

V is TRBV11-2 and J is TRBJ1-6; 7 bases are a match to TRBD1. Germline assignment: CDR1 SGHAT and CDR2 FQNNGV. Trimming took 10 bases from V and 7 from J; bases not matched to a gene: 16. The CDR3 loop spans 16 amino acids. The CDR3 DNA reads TGTGCCACCATTCGAGATCCTCAAGGGGGCAATTCACCCCTCCACTTT. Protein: CATIRDPQGGNSPLHF.

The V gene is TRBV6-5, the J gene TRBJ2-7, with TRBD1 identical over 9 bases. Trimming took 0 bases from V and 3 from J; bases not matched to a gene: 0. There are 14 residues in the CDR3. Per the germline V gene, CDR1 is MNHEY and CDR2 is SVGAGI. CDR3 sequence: CASSYSTGGYEQYF. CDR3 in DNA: TGTGCCAGCAGTTACTCGACAGGGGGCTACGAGCAGTACTTC.

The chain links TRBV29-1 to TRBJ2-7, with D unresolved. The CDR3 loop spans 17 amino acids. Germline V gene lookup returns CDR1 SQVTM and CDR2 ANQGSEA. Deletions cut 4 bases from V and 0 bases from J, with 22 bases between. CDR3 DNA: TGCAGCGTTGTTAGTTCCTACGACACGTTCCCCTCCTACGAGCAGTACTTC. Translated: CSVVSSYDTFPSYEQYF.

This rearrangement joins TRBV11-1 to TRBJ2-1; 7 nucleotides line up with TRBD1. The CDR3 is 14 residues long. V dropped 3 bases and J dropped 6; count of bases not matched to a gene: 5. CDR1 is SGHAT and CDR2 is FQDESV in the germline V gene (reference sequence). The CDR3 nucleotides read TGTGCCAGCAGCTTCGCGACAGGGATCAATGAGCAGTTCTTC. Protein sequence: CASSFATGINEQFF.

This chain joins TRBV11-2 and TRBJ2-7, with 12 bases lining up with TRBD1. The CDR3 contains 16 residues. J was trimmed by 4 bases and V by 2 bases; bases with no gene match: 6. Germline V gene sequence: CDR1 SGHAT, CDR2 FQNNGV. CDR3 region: CASSLTGTGGEYEQYF. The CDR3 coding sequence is TGTGCCAGCAGCTTAACCGGGACAGGGGGCGAGTACGAGCAGTACTTC.

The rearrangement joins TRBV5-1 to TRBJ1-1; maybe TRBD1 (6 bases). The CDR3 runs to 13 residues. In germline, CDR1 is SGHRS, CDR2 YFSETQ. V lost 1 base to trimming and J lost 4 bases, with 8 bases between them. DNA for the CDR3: TGCGCCAGCAGCTTGACAGGGAGCACTGAAGCTTTCTTT. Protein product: CASSLTGSTEAFF.